The 16 T cell receptor beta chains reported below all come from one sample, sequenced in a study of blood T cell repertoires in COVID-19. This table comes from immunoSEQ multiplex PCR, and its TCRdb copy is limited to in-frame clones, with some not included. The sample contains tens of thousands of clones, roughly 85% of which appear only once. The sequenced material came from peripheral blood. The receptors were sampled from a human donor in a cohort sampled during active COVID-19.

The rearrangement uses TRBV11-3 and TRBJ2-2; 8 bases are shared with TRBD1. CDR3 size: 15 residues. Unmatched junction bases numbered 9, after V lost 5 bases and J lost 7 bases. CDR1 is SGHNT, CDR2 YENEEA, per germline. The CDR3 protein is CASSQGQGAGGELFF. The CDR3 bases are TGTGCCAGCAGCCAAGGCCAGGGGGCCGGCGGGGAGCTGTTTTTT.

This sequence joins TRBV6-1 and TRBJ2-7; no reliable D call. The CDR3 is 15 amino acids. Germline V gives CDR1 MNHNS, CDR2 SASEGT. V was pared by 1 base and J by 1 base, with 11 bases between. The CDR3 reads CASSEGYGLSYEQYF. CDR3 nucleotides: TGTGCCAGCAGTGAAGGGTATGGGCTGTCCTACGAGCAGTACTTC.

The V and J genes are TRBV28 and TRBJ2-7, with D perhaps matching TRBD2 (6 bases). Deletions cut 6 bases from V and 2 bases from J, with 14 bases between. Germline CDR1 and CDR2: MDHEN and SYDVKM. This CDR3 is 14 amino acids long. CDR3 sequence: CASSQGGITYEQYF. CDR3 DNA sequence: TGTGCCAGCAGCCAGGGAGGAATCACCTACGAGCAGTACTTC.

This chain joins TRBV27 and TRBJ2-7; 10 nucleotides agree with TRBD1. V was clipped by 2 bases and J by 4 bases; unmatched bases: 5. This CDR3 contains 15 residues. CDR1 is MNHEY and CDR2 is SMNVEV in the germline V gene (reference sequence). The CDR3 coding sequence is TGTGCCAGCAGTTTAATGGGGACAGGGGTGTACGAGCAGTACTTC. Protein product: CASSLMGTGVYEQYF.

This clone was counted only a few times. The chain uses TRBV28 and TRBJ2-7; 10 bases are shared with TRBD2. The CDR3 totals 19 residues. CDR1 and CDR2 from the germline V gene are MDHEN and SYDVKM. Trimming removed 3 bases from V and 0 bases from J; junction bases left unmatched: 14. In DNA, the CDR3 is TGTGCCAGCAGTTTGGTTCGGGACAGGACTAGCGGCCGCTCCTACGAGCAGTACTTC. Translating it yields CASSLVRDRTSGRSYEQYF.

This clone appeared once. This rearrangement joins TRBV5-1 to TRBJ1-4; D gene unclear. Germline V gives CDR1 SGHRS, CDR2 YFSETQ. This CDR3 has 15 amino acids. The V gene lost 0 bases and the J gene lost 3 bases, with 9 bases spanning the gap. The CDR3 loop reads CASSLGDRANEKLFF. The CDR3, as DNA: TGCGCCAGCAGCTTGGGTGATCGAGCTAATGAAAAACTGTTTTTT.

CDR3 loop: CASSSRTGIEGSSGANVLTF. The CDR3 DNA is TGTGCCAGTAGTTCCCGGACAGGGATTGAGGGGAGCTCTGGGGCCAACGTCCTGACTTTC. This sequence joins TRBV19 and TRBJ2-6; 8 positions match TRBD1. J was trimmed by 0 bases and V by 5 bases; bases with no gene match: 15. In germline, CDR1 is LNHDA, CDR2 SQIVND (reference sequence). CDR3 size: 20 residues.

V is TRBV28 and J is TRBJ2-5; D unresolved. From germline, CDR1 is MDHEN and CDR2 SYDVKM. There are 16 residues in the CDR3. Between the trimmed V and J ends, which lost 2 bases and 2 bases, there was a span of 15 bases. CDR3 amino acids: CASSLIGSRVQETQYF. The CDR3 bases are TGTGCCAGCAGTTTAATTGGATCCCGGGTGCAAGAGACCCAGTACTTC. The variable domain in full, completed from reference TRBV28 and TRBJ2-5, reads DVKVTQSSRYLVKRTGEKVFLECVQDMDHENMFWYRQDPGLGLRLIYFSYDVKMKEKGDIPEGYSVSREKKERFSLILESASTNQTSMYLCASSLIGSRVQETQYFGPGTRLLVL.

Comments on this clone: The junction differs from germline at one of its ends, possibly a read error. The V call is TRBV4-3, the J call TRBJ1-4; D is possibly TRBD1 (5 bases). The germline V gene has CDR1 LGHNA and CDR2 YSLEER. This CDR3 has 17 amino acids. This chain's CDR3 is CASSQDTTRQINGKLFF. CDR3 nucleotide sequence: TGCGCCAGCAGCCAGGACACCACCAGGCAGATTAATGGAAAACTGTTTTTT.

This rearrangement joins TRBV9 to TRBJ2-5; 15 nucleotides line up with TRBD2. The CDR3 runs 17 residues. Germline CDR1 is SGDLS and CDR2 is YYNGEE. The junction had 4 bases not matched to a gene; V was cut back by 4 bases and J by 0 bases. DNA of the CDR3: TGTGCCAGCAGCTACGGACTAGCGGGAGGGTACCAAGAGACCCAGTACTTC. This sequence encodes CASSYGLAGGYQETQYF.

The CDR3 protein is CASSLGAGGGNQETQYF. The CDR3 DNA is TGCGCCAGCAGCTTGGGGGCAGGGGGCGGTAACCAAGAGACCCAGTACTTC. The chain joins TRBV5-1 to TRBJ2-5, with 8 bases identical to TRBD1. V gave up 0 bases and J gave up 0 bases; unmatched junction bases: 7. CDR3 length equals 17 residues. From germline, CDR1 is SGHRS and CDR2 YFSETQ.

The chain carries TRBV28 and TRBJ2-2; 11 nucleotides line up with TRBD1. Looked up from germline, CDR1 is MDHEN and CDR2 is SYDVKM. V dropped 10 bases and J dropped 4; count of bases not matched to a gene: 11. The CDR3 runs 16 residues. The CDR3 sequence is CATRTRGTGGTGELFF. The CDR3, as DNA: TGTGCCACCCGTACGCGTGGGACAGGGGGCACCGGGGAGCTGTTTTTT.

V gene TRBV19 combines with J gene TRBJ2-7, with D possibly matching TRBD2 (6 bases). This CDR3 has 15 amino acids. The germline V gene encodes CDR1 LNHDA and CDR2 SQIVND (reference sequence). V was cut by 5 bases and J by 0 bases, with 14 bases left in between. The CDR3 loop is CASSPTRRNSYEQYF. The CDR3 coding sequence is TGTGCCAGTAGTCCGACTAGGCGCAACTCCTACGAGCAGTACTTC.

J is TRBJ2-5 and V is TRBV30; perhaps TRBD2 as D (6 bases). This CDR3 has 13 residues. CDR1 and CDR2 (germline): GTSNPN, SVGIG (reference sequence). Trimming took 1 base from V and 5 from J, leaving 11 bases between them. CDR3 in DNA: TGTGCCTGGAGTGGGGGAGGTTGGGAGACCCAGTACTTC. The encoded protein is CAWSGGGWETQYF.

This chain joins TRBV4-1 and TRBJ1-1, with TRBD1 matching 7 bases. The V segment lost 1 base and the J segment 4 bases; nucleotides outside the gene matches: 6. Germline CDR1 reads MGHRA; CDR2 reads YSYEKL. The CDR3 is 15 residues long. The CDR3 here is CASSQARQGPTEAFF. The CDR3 DNA reads as TGCGCCAGCAGCCAAGCTAGACAGGGTCCCACTGAAGCTTTCTTT.

This clone came up many times. This chain joins TRBV10-1 and TRBJ1-6, with 9 bases lining up with TRBD1. CDR3 length: 17 residues. V shed 0 bases, J shed 6 bases, and the junction held 6 bases outside the gene matches. Germline CDR1 WNHNN, CDR2 SYGVQD (reference sequence). Here the CDR3 reads CASSESIRDRVNSPLHF. CDR3 DNA: TGCGCCAGCAGTGAGTCTATCCGGGACAGGGTTAATTCACCCCTCCACTTT.